The 21 T cell receptor beta chains listed next were all sequenced from one sample in a study of blood T cell repertoires in COVID-19. Profiling relied on immunoSEQ multiplex PCR, and the TCRdb table lists in-frame clones only, not all of them. The sample holds 200,000 to 250,000 clones, around 78% seen once. The sample was peripheral blood. These receptors came from a woman aged 70-85 years with active or convalescent COVID-19.

The V gene is TRBV19, the J gene TRBJ1-1; 8 bases map to TRBD1. This CDR3 is 14 amino acids long. Germline values: CDR1 LNHDA, CDR2 SQIVND (reference sequence). J was trimmed by 4 bases and V by 5 bases; bases with no gene match: 6. CDR3 amino acids: CASSVRQGTTEAFF. CDR3 DNA sequence: TGTGCCAGTAGTGTCCGACAGGGGACCACTGAAGCTTTCTTT.

The chain employs TRBV10-3 and TRBJ1-6; D uncertain. Trimming cost V 8 bases and J 5 bases, with 13 bases left between them. The CDR3 has 14 residues. Germline-derived CDR1 and CDR2 are ENHRY and SYGVKD. This chain's CDR3 is CAIQVQRNNSPLHF. The CDR3 DNA reads as TGTGCCATCCAAGTGCAGAGGAATAATTCACCCCTCCACTTT.

This clone was seen only a few times. This CDR3 is CATPGCGGANVLTF. The CDR3 DNA reads TGCGCCACCCCAGGGTGTGGTGGGGCCAACGTCCTGACTTTC. The chain recombines TRBV10-1 with TRBJ2-6; weak D call: TRBD1 (5 bases). The CDR3 is 14 residues long. In germline, CDR1 is WNHNN, CDR2 SYGVQD (reference sequence). Trimming stripped 10 bases from V and 3 bases from J, with 13 bases between.

The chain carries TRBV6-5 and TRBJ1-5; D gene unclear. In germline, CDR1 is MNHEY, CDR2 SVGAGI. The CDR3 is made up of 14 amino acids. Trimming shortened V by 2 bases and J by 3 bases, and 8 bases separated the two germline ends. The CDR3 DNA sequence: TGTGCCAGCAGTTACGTCTTACTCAATCAGCCCCAGCATTTT. It translates to CASSYVLLNQPQHF.

The chain joins TRBV30 to TRBJ1-2; a possible D gene is TRBD1 (6 bases). The CDR3 runs 14 residues. CDR1 is GTSNPN, CDR2 SVGIG, per germline (reference sequence). Trimming left V 8 bases short and J 0 bases short, with 16 bases between. The CDR3 region has the DNA TGTGCCCTCCTAGAAGGGGACACTAACTATGGCTACACCTTC. This translates into CALLEGDTNYGYTF.

The rearrangement uses TRBV19 and TRBJ1-3; TRBD1 matches 8 bases. Germline assignment: CDR1 LNHDA and CDR2 SQIVND (reference sequence). The V segment lost 9 bases and the J segment 1 base; nucleotides outside the gene matches: 8. This CDR3 has 15 residues. The chain's CDR3 is CASRTGLRSGNTIYF. The CDR3 DNA is TGTGCCAGCCGGACAGGGCTCCGGTCTGGAAACACCATATATTTT.

In this sample, this clone turned up once. The J gene is TRBJ1-1, the V gene TRBV7-2; 7 nucleotides line up with TRBD1. Germline CDR1 is SGHTA and CDR2 is FQGNSA. The CDR3 spans 14 residues. Unmatched junction bases numbered 6, after V lost 8 bases and J lost 0 bases. CDR3 residues: CASSPTGMNTEAFF. CDR3 nucleotide sequence: TGTGCCAGCTCCCCGACAGGGATGAACACTGAAGCTTTCTTT.

This clone is a singleton in its sample. The chain couples TRBV5-4 to TRBJ1-1, with 7 positions matching TRBD1. The germline CDR1 and CDR2 sequences are SGHNT and YYREEE (reference sequence). The V and J ends lost 3 bases and 8 bases, in that order; junction bases with no gene match: 7. The CDR3 has 13 amino acids. CDR3 in DNA: TGTGCCAGCAGCTGGAGAGGGGGCGCAGAAGCTTTCTTT. It encodes CASSWRGGAEAFF.

This chain uses TRBV29-1 with TRBJ2-1, with D possibly TRBD2 on 6 matching bases. Looked up from germline, CDR1 is SQVTM and CDR2 is ANQGSEA. Trimming cost V 6 bases and J 6 bases, with 12 bases left between them. The CDR3 is 12 amino acids. This chain's CDR3 is CSVDRGANEQFF. DNA for the CDR3: TGCAGCGTGGACCGCGGGGCCAATGAGCAGTTCTTC.

This clone was counted between two and nine times. The chain uses TRBV4-3 and TRBJ1-2; perhaps TRBD1 as D (6 bases). Trimming stripped 3 bases from V and 3 bases from J, with 11 bases between. The CDR3 is 14 residues long. Germline V CDR1 and CDR2: LGHNA, YSLEER. This CDR3 is CASSQLTGYYGYTF. CDR3 bases: TGCGCCAGCAGCCAGCTGACAGGCTACTATGGCTACACCTTC.

This clone was recorded many times. The chain is built from TRBV27 and TRBJ2-7; tentatively, D is TRBD2 (6 bases). This CDR3 contains 14 residues. The germline V gene has CDR1 MNHEY and CDR2 SMNVEV (reference sequence). V was clipped by 2 bases and J by 3 bases, with 11 bases between them. CDR3 residues: CASSLRAGHYEQYF. CDR3 coding DNA: TGTGCCAGCAGTTTACGGGCGGGGCACTACGAGCAGTACTTC.

The chain combines TRBV25-1 with TRBJ1-6; 7 bases match TRBD1. V was pared by 7 bases and J by 3 bases, with 9 bases of the junction left unmatched. The CDR3 has 16 residues. Germline values: CDR1 MGHDK, CDR2 SYGVNS. CDR3 bases: TGTGCCAGCACCTCCGGACAGGATTTCTATAATTCACCCCTCCACTTT. It codes for CASTSGQDFYNSPLHF.

The rearrangement joins TRBV6-2 or TRBV6-3 to TRBJ1-5, with TRBD1 matching 8 bases. Germline lookup yields CDR1 MNHEY and CDR2 SVGEGT. V was clipped by 0 bases and J by 3 bases; unmatched bases: 1. CDR3 size: 15 residues. CDR3 nucleotides: TGTGCCAGCAGTTACTCGACAGGGGTCAATCAGCCCCAGCATTTT. As protein: CASSYSTGVNQPQHF.

The V call is TRBV7-2, the J call TRBJ2-7; 8 bases are shared with TRBD2. Germline V gene lookup returns CDR1 SGHTA and CDR2 FQGNSA. V shed 5 bases and J 3 bases; nucleotides not matched to a gene: 12. This CDR3 is 16 amino acids long. The CDR3 sequence is CASSPGGGAVDYEQYF. CDR3 coding DNA: TGTGCCAGCAGCCCCGGGGGGGGCGCGGTCGACTACGAGCAGTACTTC.

This clone was observed once. The V and J genes are TRBV18 and TRBJ2-3; 8 bases match TRBD2. This CDR3 has 12 amino acids. Germline V gene data show CDR1 as KGHSH and CDR2 as LQKENI. The CDR3 nucleotides read TGTGCGGCGGGGGGCAGCACAGATACGCAGTATTTT. Amino acids: CAAGGSTDTQYF.

There are a few counts of this clone. The CDR3 sequence: CASSLLGMGVNTEAFF. CDR3 in DNA: TGCGCCAGCAGCTTGTTAGGAATGGGAGTGAACACTGAAGCTTTCTTT. The chain couples TRBV5-1 to TRBJ1-1; D is unclear. Germline V gives CDR1 SGHRS, CDR2 YFSETQ. V dropped 1 base and J dropped 0 bases, with 13 bases sitting between them. CDR3 length: 16 residues.

The chain carries TRBV7-9 and TRBJ2-3, with 8 positions matching TRBD2. Per the germline V gene, CDR1 is SEHNR and CDR2 is FQNEAQ (reference sequence). With 0 bases clipped from V and 4 bases from J, the junction kept 6 bases outside the gene matches. There are 16 residues in the CDR3. The CDR3 region is CASSLAGTSAADTQYF. CDR3 nucleotides: TGTGCCAGCAGCTTAGCGGGGACTAGTGCGGCAGATACGCAGTATTTT.

The chain combines TRBV7-9 with TRBJ1-4; TRBD1 might be the D (5 bases). This CDR3 has 13 amino acids. Trimming stripped 3 bases from V and 12 bases from J, with 14 bases between. Germline V gene data show CDR1 as SEHNR and CDR2 as FQNEAQ (reference sequence). CDR3 nucleotides: TGTGCCAGCAGCTTCAGGGAGGCGCCGGAACTGTTTTTT. It is translated as CASSFREAPELFF. The complete variable domain, with remaining parts taken from reference TRBV7-9 and TRBJ1-4, reads DTGVSQNPRHKITKRGQNVTFRCDPISEHNRLYWYRQTLGQGPEFLTYFQNEAQLEKSRLLSDRFSAERPKGSFSTLEIQRTEQGDSAMYLCASSFREAPELFFGSGTQLSVL.

The rearrangement uses TRBV10-3 and TRBJ1-4, with D hard to call. This CDR3 comprises 14 residues. Trimming removed 6 bases at V and 6 bases at J, with 14 bases between. From germline, CDR1 is ENHRY and CDR2 SYGVKD. CDR3 sequence: CAIRGSGLDEKLFF. Here the CDR3 DNA reads TGTGCCATCAGAGGATCGGGTTTGGATGAAAAACTGTTTTTT.

This clone was detected a few times. The chain joins TRBV4-2 to TRBJ2-1; a possible D gene is TRBD2 (5 bases). V was clipped by 0 bases and J by 5 bases, with 8 bases between them. The CDR3 is 14 residues long. CDR1 LGHNA and CDR2 YNFKEQ come from the germline V gene. For the CDR3, the DNA is TGTGCCAGCAGCCAAGAGGCGGGTGACAATGAGCAGTTCTTC. It specifies CASSQEAGDNEQFF.

This clone was seen a single time. The chain employs TRBV7-6 and TRBJ2-7; D is undetermined. Trimming left V 1 base short and J 0 bases short, with 7 bases between. CDR1 and CDR2 (germline): SGHVS, FNYEAQ. The CDR3 spans 14 residues. Here the CDR3 reads CASSLGVGSYEQYF. CDR3 in DNA: TGTGCCAGCAGCTTAGGAGTCGGCTCCTACGAGCAGTACTTC.